This TCR beta chain derives from a study of shared clonotypes between healthy human individuals. Points from the study as a whole: Sampling involved blood alone; tissue repertoires likely differ.

Over several immunoSEQ plates, each subset's genomic DNA was distributed in even portions. Authors' analysis steps: Junction-only sequences without quality scores came from ImmunoSEQ, so filtering differed. The method was immunoSEQ multiplex PCR; TCRdb's version includes in-frame clones alone and lacks a portion of them. The DNA was the basis for D and trimming; V, J and clone size are from that table. The table has fewer than 600,000 clones, around 79% seen once; the top ten hold roughly an eighth. The donors, healthy adults who were HIV-negative, had experienced no recent acute infections or vaccinations. With respect to this clone: The antigen is not known.

The length of the CDR3 is 14 residues. The ends were cut back, 5 bases at V and 1 base at J, with 12 bases in the middle. From germline, CDR1 is LGHNA and CDR2 YSLEER. The source material was PBMCs. This sequence was found in a woman aged 40 to 55 in good health. Some clones in this sample may be carry-over from other donors' samples. V and J are TRBV4-3 and TRBJ2-7, with D possibly being TRBD1 (5 bases). The CDR3 here is CASSKRQGSYEQYF. The DNA for the CDR3 is TGCGCCAGCAGCAAGCGCCAGGGATCCTACGAGCAGTACTTC.